A single sample is the source of the 8 T cell receptor beta chains below, sequenced in a study of regulatory T cells in long-lasting Graves disease. For TCR beta, libraries came from iRepertoire HTBI primers and Arm-PCR of CDR3 regions. TCRdb processed the multiplex PCR reads anew with MiXCR; each CDR3 protein has one entry. The sample contains over 650,000 distinct CDR3 sequences, 30% of which appear only once. Time point reported: persistent/refractory GD, antithyroid drugs over 5 years with positive TRAb. Generation of the TCR library employed RNA extracted from PBMCs. Sequenced here: peripheral blood mononuclear cells (PBMCs), sampled when the disease was refractory, from a patient treated with antithyroid drugs. These TCRs come from a female donor with Graves disease.

The chain joins TRBV6-2 or TRBV6-3 to TRBJ1-5, with 10 positions matching TRBD1. J lost 2 bases, V lost 5 bases, and 15 bases had no gene match. CDR3 length: 19 amino acids. Germline V gives CDR1 MNHEY, CDR2 SVGEGT. The CDR3: CASSRLTGTGASRNQPQHF. The CDR3 nucleotides read TGTGCCAGCAGTCGTTTAACCGGGACAGGGGCAAGTCGCAATCAGCCCCAGCATTTT.

This clonotype was seen a few times. The J gene is TRBJ2-1, the V gene TRBV11-2; unclear D gene. Trimming stripped 5 bases from V and 6 bases from J, with 5 bases between. The CDR3 covers 11 residues. Per germline, CDR1 SGHAT and CDR2 FQNNGV. Here the CDR3 reads CASSPFNEQFF. The CDR3 nucleotides are TGTGCCAGCAGCCCCTTCAATGAGCAGTTCTTC.

This rearrangement joins TRBV30 to TRBJ1-2, with D unresolved. In germline, CDR1 is GTSNPN, CDR2 SVGIG (reference sequence). This CDR3 is 13 amino acids long. Between the trimmed V and J ends, which lost 0 bases and 9 bases, there was a span of 14 bases. The CDR3 loop reads CAWSVQRARSYTF. DNA for the CDR3: TGTGCCTGGAGTGTACAAAGGGCGAGAAGCTACACCTTC.

This clonotype showed up many times. The chain carries TRBV28 and TRBJ1-2; D is unresolved. V was cut by 6 bases and J by 4 bases, with 9 bases left in between. The CDR3 length is 12 residues. Germline values: CDR1 MDHEN, CDR2 SYDVKM. The CDR3: CASRSLTYGYTF. The CDR3 nucleotides read TGTGCCAGCAGGAGCTTGACCTATGGCTACACCTTC.

This clonotype was seen a few times. The chain has TRBV6-1 and TRBJ2-2, with 8 nucleotides matching TRBD2. The germline CDR1 and CDR2 sequences are MNHNS and SASEGT. The CDR3 consists of 17 residues. V trimming: 3 bases; J trimming: 3 bases; junction bases outside the gene matches: 9. The CDR3 nucleotides are TGTGCCAGCAGTGATAACGGGCGAGCGGGGGACACCGGGGAGCTGTTTTTT. Protein: CASSDNGRAGDTGELFF.

This clonotype was counted ten times or more. This chain links TRBV5-6 with TRBJ1-1; D is perhaps TRBD1 (5 bases). This CDR3 comprises 14 residues. CDR1 SGHDT and CDR2 YYEEEE come from the germline V gene. Trimming shortened V by 5 bases and J by 5 bases, and 16 bases separated the two germline ends. This chain's CDR3 is CASSGRVGRTEAFF. The CDR3 DNA follows: TGTGCCAGCAGTGGCAGGGTCGGGCGGACTGAAGCTTTCTTT.

This clonotype has only a few counts. This chain connects TRBV7-2 to TRBJ2-2; a weak D match, TRBD2 (6 bases). Trimming took 5 bases from V and 4 from J, leaving 17 bases between them. Germline values: CDR1 SGHTA, CDR2 FQGNSA. CDR3 length equals 16 residues. CDR3 region: CASSRMMGGGTGELFF. The CDR3 DNA reads TGTGCCAGCAGCCGGATGATGGGGGGAGGCACCGGGGAGCTGTTTTTT.

This rearrangement joins TRBV20-1 to TRBJ2-7, with TRBD2 matching over 14 bases. The V gene end was trimmed by 4 bases and the J gene end by 9 bases; junction bases not matched to a gene: 14. The germline gives CDR1 DFQATT, CDR2 SNEGSKA (reference sequence). The CDR3 is 16 amino acids. This CDR3 is CSAKTPGLAGDHSQYF. The CDR3 DNA reads TGCAGTGCTAAGACCCCGGGACTAGCGGGGGACCATTCGCAGTACTTC.